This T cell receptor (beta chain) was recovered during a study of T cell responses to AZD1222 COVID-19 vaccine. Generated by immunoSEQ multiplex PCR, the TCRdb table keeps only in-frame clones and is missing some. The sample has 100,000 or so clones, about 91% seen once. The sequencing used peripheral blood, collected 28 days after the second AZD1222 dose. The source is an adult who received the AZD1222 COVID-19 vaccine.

Written as DNA, the CDR3 is TGTGCCAGCTTAGTAAGACAGGGGGCGTCTGGCTACACCTTC. Translating it yields CASLVRQGASGYTF. This chain joins TRBV6-5 and TRBJ1-2; TRBD1 aligns across 10 bases. The CDR3 spans 14 residues. Trimming cost V 8 bases and J 7 bases; bases outside gene matches: 10. From germline, CDR1 is MNHEY and CDR2 SVGAGI.